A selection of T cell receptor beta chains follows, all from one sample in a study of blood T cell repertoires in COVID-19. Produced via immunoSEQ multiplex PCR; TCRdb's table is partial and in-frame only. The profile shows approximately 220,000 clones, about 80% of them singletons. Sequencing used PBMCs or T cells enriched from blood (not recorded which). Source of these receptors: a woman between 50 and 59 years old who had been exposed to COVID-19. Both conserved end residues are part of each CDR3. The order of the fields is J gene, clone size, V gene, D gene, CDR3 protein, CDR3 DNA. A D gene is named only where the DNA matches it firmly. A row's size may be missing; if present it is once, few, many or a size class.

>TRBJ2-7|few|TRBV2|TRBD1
CASSGDRLYEQYF
TGTGCCAGCAGTGGGGACAGACTCTACGAGCAGTACTTC
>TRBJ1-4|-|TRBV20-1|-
CSASSFATNEKLFF
TGCAGTGCTAGTTCATTTGCAACTAATGAAAAACTGTTTTTT
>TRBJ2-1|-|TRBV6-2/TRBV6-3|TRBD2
CASSYSTSGGANEQFF
TGTGCCAGCAGTTACAGTACTAGCGGGGGGGCCAATGAGCAGTTCTTC
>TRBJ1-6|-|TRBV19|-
CASRPTGTGTNSPLHF
TGTGCCAGTAGACCAACCGGGACGGGGACAAATTCACCCCTCCACTTT
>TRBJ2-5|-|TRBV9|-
CASSGSPLVNQETQYF
TGTGCCAGCAGCGGAAGCCCACTAGTAAATCAAGAGACCCAGTACTTC
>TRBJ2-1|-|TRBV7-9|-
CASTIQGRTSSYNEQFF
TGTGCCAGCACCATCCAGGGGCGAACGAGCTCCTACAATGAGCAGTTCTTC
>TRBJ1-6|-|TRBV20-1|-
CSASGVALHF
TGCAGTGCTAGTGGCGTGGCCCTCCACTTT
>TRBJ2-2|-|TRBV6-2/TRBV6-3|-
CASSYSPIGGGELFF
TGTGCCAGCAGTTACTCCCCTATCGGGGGAGGGGAGCTGTTTTTT
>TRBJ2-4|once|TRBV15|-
CATSNGVRGNIQYF
TGTGCCACCAGCAATGGAGTGCGGGGAAACATTCAGTACTTC
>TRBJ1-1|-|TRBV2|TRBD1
CASSKGGQLVEAFF
TGTGCCAGCAGTAAGGGGGGACAGTTAGTGGAAGCTTTCTTT
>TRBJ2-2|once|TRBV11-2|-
CASKRRGGRGELFF
TGTGCCAGCAAACGGAGGGGCGGTCGCGGGGAGCTGTTTTTT
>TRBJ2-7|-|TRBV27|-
CASSPLTGYEQYF
TGTGCCAGCAGTCCCCTTACGGGTTACGAGCAGTACTTC
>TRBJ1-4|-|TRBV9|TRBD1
CASSVTDGQGNEKLFF
TGTGCCAGCAGCGTCACGGACGGACAGGGGAATGAAAAACTGTTTTTT
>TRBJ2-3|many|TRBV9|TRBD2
CASSVFSGVHTDTQYF
TGTGCCAGCAGCGTGTTCAGCGGGGTCCACACAGATACGCAGTATTTT
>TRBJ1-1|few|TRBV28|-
CASSLNLGAEAFF
TGTGCCAGCAGTTTAAATCTCGGGGCTGAAGCTTTCTTT
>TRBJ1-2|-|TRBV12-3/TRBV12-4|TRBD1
CASSRRDSYGYTF
TGTGCCAGCAGTCGACGGGACAGCTATGGCTACACCTTC
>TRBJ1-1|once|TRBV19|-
CASTNQGWETEAFF
TGTGCCAGTACCAACCAGGGGTGGGAGACTGAAGCTTTCTTT
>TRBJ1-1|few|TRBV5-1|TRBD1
CASSLDRGEAFF
TGCGCCAGCAGCTTGGACAGGGGGGAAGCTTTCTTT
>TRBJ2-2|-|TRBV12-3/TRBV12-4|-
CASRYGTGELFF
TGTGCCAGCAGGTACGGGACCGGGGAGCTGTTTTTT
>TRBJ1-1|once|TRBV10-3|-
CAISEYGQGWNTEAFF
TGTGCCATCAGTGAGTACGGGCAGGGATGGAACACTGAAGCTTTCTTT
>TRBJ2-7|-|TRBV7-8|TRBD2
CASRPTSGGKGSYEQYF
TGTGCCAGCAGACCAACTAGCGGGGGGAAAGGTTCCTACGAGCAGTACTTC
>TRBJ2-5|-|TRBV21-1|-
CASSKDPRRAQETQYF
TGTGCCAGCAGCAAAGACCCCCGGCGGGCCCAAGAGACCCAGTACTTC